The 3 T cell receptor beta chains presented below share a single source sample, sequenced in a study of blood T cells in healthy people across ages. Primers used in a second PCR of roughly 7 to 12 cycles were a sample-barcoded 5' primer and a J-beta primer mix. Each CDR3 protein is one row after TCRdb ran MiXCR on the 5' RACE reads. The sample shows some 1.7 million distinct CDR3 sequences, 28% of them seen only once. Sequencing was performed on blood. The receptor source for this set is a woman aged 25 to 39 in good health.

This clonotype was seen many times. V usage is TRBV10-1 and J usage is TRBJ2-5; D is unclear. The CDR3 runs 13 residues. CDR1 WNHNN and CDR2 SYGVQD come from the germline V gene (reference sequence). The V gene lost 3 bases and the J gene lost 3 bases, with 8 bases spanning the gap. CDR3 nucleotide sequence: TGCGCCAGCAGTGATAGTACTGAAGAGACCCAGTACTTC. Translating it yields CASSDSTEETQYF.

The V and J genes are TRBV7-2 and TRBJ2-3, with 10 nucleotides matching TRBD2. This CDR3 region has 15 residues. The junction had 10 bases not matched to a gene; V was cut back by 11 bases and J by 2 bases. In germline, CDR1 is SGHTA, CDR2 FQGNSA. The CDR3, as DNA: TGTGCCCATAGGAGTCTAGCGGGGGACACAGATACGCAGTATTTT. It codes for CAHRSLAGDTDTQYF.

This clonotype was seen a few times. For the CDR3, the DNA is TGTGCCAGCCAACTTCTCCACGAGCAGTACTTC. This sequence encodes CASQLLHEQYF. The gene calls are TRBV5-5 and TRBJ2-7; no firm D call. The CDR3 spans 11 residues. Trimming removed 7 bases at V and 5 bases at J, with 10 bases between. Germline CDR1 and CDR2: SGHKS and YYEKEE (reference sequence).